This TCR beta chain came from a study of T-cell memory formation after mild COVID-19. Whole-study findings and limits: Largely, contracting CD4+ clones fell within CM and EM, and contracting CD8+ clones within EMRA. Several responding clones turned up in pre-infection memory, indicating that cross-reactive memory may have taken part.

Sample barcodes and UMIs were carried by the TCR alpha and TCR beta cDNA libraries that 5'RACE generated with constant-segment primers. MiXCR, run by TCRdb on the 5' RACE reads, gives a single entry per CDR3 protein. The repertoire holds under 400,000 distinct CDR3 sequences, with 20% to 25% as singletons. CDR1 is KGHSH, CDR2 LQKENI, per germline. Deletions cut 3 bases from V and 9 bases from J, with 18 bases between. CDR3 size: 15 residues. Turning to this clonotype: Its antigen is as yet unknown.

The sample taken for sequencing was PBMCs or a T cell subset sorted from them (not recorded which). The rearrangement joins TRBV18 to TRBJ2-1; D is unclear. This receptor was identified in an adult woman who had mild COVID-19 (a few samples of this study predate the infection). Cell type and time point are not known. The CDR3 loop is CASSPGSPRAPEQFF. CDR3 sequence (DNA): TGTGCCAGCTCACCTGGAAGCCCCCGAGCCCCTGAGCAGTTCTTC. The whole variable domain, remainder taken from reference TRBV18 and TRBJ2-1, is NAGVMQNPRHLVRRRGQEARLRCSPMKGHSHVYWYRQLPEEGLKFMVYLQKENIIDESGMPKERFSAEFPKEGPSILRIQQVVRGDSAAYFCASSPGSPRAPEQFFGPGTRLTVL.